This is a list of T cell receptor beta chains from one sample in a study of CXCR3-negative and CXCR3-positive naive CD8 T cells. TCRdb reanalyzed the 5' RACE reads, giving one entry per CDR3 protein sequence and no DNA. The table for this sample gives around 66,000 distinct CDR3 sequences. Sequencing was done on a sample of naive CXCR3+ CD8+ T cells from blood. All receptors derive from a human donor in good health. Some clones in this sample may be carry-over from other donors' samples. Both conserved end residues are part of each CDR3.

cdr3_length	j_call	v_call	cdr3_aa
15	TRBJ2-3	TRBV20-1	CSARDSRFGGDTQYF
11	TRBJ2-5	TRBV29-1	CSVDAGETQYF
18	TRBJ2-5	TRBV3-1	CASSQDIDASGVQETQYF
15	TRBJ2-7	TRBV4-1	CASSQGPQGAYEQYF
17	TRBJ2-3	TRBV7-2	CASSPYHAGLPTDTQYF
13	TRBJ2-1	TRBV7-9	CASSLVRVNEQFF
16	TRBJ2-3	TRBV5-1	CASSDGSGGWTDTQYF
14	TRBJ1-1	TRBV19	CASSTQGPNTEAFF
17	TRBJ1-5	TRBV11-3	CASSLVHAGISNQPQHF
13	TRBJ1-1	TRBV29-1	CSAGTGVLDMAFF
14	TRBJ2-1	TRBV29-1	CSVELAGGLGEQFF
15	TRBJ2-1	TRBV5-1	CASETENSLYNEQFF
13	TRBJ2-7	TRBV20-1	CSASASDSYEQYF